This T cell receptor (beta chain) was recorded in a study of neurological immune-mediated disorders. Findings and caveats of the study: None of the CDR3 amino acid sequences of expanded clones were shared across subjects, and this suggested private repertoires in all groups.

TCRdb itself ran the 5' RACE reads through MiXCR, one entry per CDR3 protein. The sample gives about 87,000 distinct CDR3 sequences, 3.5% of which show up once; less than 3% is in the top ten. Germline CDR1 SGDLS, CDR2 YYNGEE. The CDR3 is made up of 15 amino acids. Trimming took off 2 bases at V and 3 bases at J, with 13 bases between the two ends. The study built unsorted libraries from 2 million PBMCs kept at -80 C. In its sample, this clonotype was seen many times. Its cognate antigen is unknown. The receptor comes from a woman aged 45-65 years with multiple sclerosis. This chain links TRBV9 with TRBJ2-3; no reliable D call. Sequenced input: PBMCs. DNA for the CDR3: TGTGCCAGCAGCGTCGACCCAGATTATACAGATACGCAGTATTTT. The encoded protein is CASSVDPDYTDTQYF.